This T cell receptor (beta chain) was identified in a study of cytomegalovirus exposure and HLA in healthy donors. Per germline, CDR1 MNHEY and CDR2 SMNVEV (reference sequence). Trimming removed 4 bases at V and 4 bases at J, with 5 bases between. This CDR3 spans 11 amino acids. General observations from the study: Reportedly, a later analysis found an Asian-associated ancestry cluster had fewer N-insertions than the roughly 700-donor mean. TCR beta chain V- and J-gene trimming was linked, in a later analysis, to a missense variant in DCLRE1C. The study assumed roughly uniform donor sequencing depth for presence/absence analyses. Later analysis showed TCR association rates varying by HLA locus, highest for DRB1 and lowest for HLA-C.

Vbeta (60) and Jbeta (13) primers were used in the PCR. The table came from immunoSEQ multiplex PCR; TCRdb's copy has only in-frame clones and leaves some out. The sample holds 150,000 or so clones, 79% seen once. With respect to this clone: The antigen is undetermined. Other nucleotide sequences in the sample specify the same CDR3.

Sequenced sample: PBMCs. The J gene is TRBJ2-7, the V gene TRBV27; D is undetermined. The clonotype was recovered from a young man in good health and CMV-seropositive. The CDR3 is CASSSTYEQYF. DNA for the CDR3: TGTGCCAGCAGTTCGACTTACGAGCAGTACTTC.